One sample yielded the 8 T cell receptor beta chains listed below, sequenced in a study of T cells in Graves' hyperthyroidism and ophthalmopathy. Amplified TCR beta CDR3 regions derived from RNA transcripts. A set of HTBI primers served as the primers for a first-round RT-PCR of the TCR CDR3. TCRdb redid the calling of the multiplex PCR reads with MiXCR, one entry per CDR3 protein. Of 500,000 to 600,000 distinct CDR3 sequences in the sample, roughly 21% are singletons; the top ten hold about 50%. The sequenced sample was blood. Source of these receptors: a man aged 40-55 years with Graves' ophthalmopathy.

This clonotype has at least ten counts. The V call is TRBV2, the J call TRBJ1-6; D gene unclear. V was shortened by 8 bases and J by 2 bases, with 13 bases between the two germline ends. This CDR3 is built from 15 residues. The V gene's germline CDR1 is SNHLY and CDR2 FYNNEI. The DNA of the CDR3 is TGTGCCAGCCTTCTTAGTTGGGCCTATAATTCACCCCTCCACTTT. Residues: CASLLSWAYNSPLHF.

This clonotype has only a few counts. The gene calls are TRBV6-2 or TRBV6-3 and TRBJ2-3; weak D call: TRBD1 (5 bases). The germline V gene has CDR1 MNHEY and CDR2 SVGEGT. The V and J ends lost 2 bases and 3 bases respectively, with 21 bases between them. The CDR3 totals 18 residues. CDR3 sequence: CASSYPPSTEKRTDTQYF. The CDR3, as DNA: TGTGCCAGCAGTTACCCCCCATCGACAGAAAAAAGAACAGATACGCAGTATTTT.

Details on this clonotype: A much larger clone sits a single nucleotide away, making a read error possible. This chain joins TRBV10-3 and TRBJ2-7; 7 bases are shared with TRBD1. CDR1 and CDR2 (germline): ENHRY, SYGVKD. The CDR3 runs 13 residues. V shed 6 bases and J 1 base; nucleotides not matched to a gene: 3. The CDR3 bases are TGTGCCATCAGACAGGGGTCTTCCTACGAGCAGTACTTC. Translating it yields CAIRQGSSYEQYF.

The rearrangement links TRBV6-1 to TRBJ1-2; D may be TRBD1 (6 bases). Looked up from germline, CDR1 is MNHNS and CDR2 is SASEGT. V was cut by 2 bases and J by 4 bases, with 14 bases left in between. There are 15 residues in the CDR3. The DNA for the CDR3 is TGTGCCAGCAGTGAAAATTGGGGGCAGTTCTATGGCTACACCTTC. It yields the protein CASSENWGQFYGYTF.

This chain links TRBV20-1 with TRBJ2-1; 10 bases fit TRBD2. Germline CDR1 and CDR2: DFQATT and SNEGSKA (reference sequence). The CDR3 is 16 amino acids. After removal of 3 bases from V and 6 bases from J, the junction contained 11 bases not matched to a gene. Here the CDR3 DNA reads TGCAGTGCTAGTTCCTCTGCTAGCGGGAGTATCAATGAGCAGTTCTTC. This gives the protein CSASSSASGSINEQFF.

In this sample, this clonotype turned up a few times. The chain links TRBV12-3 or TRBV12-4 to TRBJ1-5; no clear D gene. Trimming stripped 5 bases from V and 0 bases from J, with 11 bases between. There are 15 residues in the CDR3. The CDR3 region has the DNA TGTGCCAGCAGTGAGCATACCGTTAGCAATCAGCCCCAGCATTTT. Protein product: CASSEHTVSNQPQHF.

This clonotype has ten or more counts. This rearrangement joins TRBV12-3 or TRBV12-4 to TRBJ1-1; D remains unclear. Trimming took 3 bases from V and 6 from J, leaving 8 bases between them. CDR3 size: 12 residues. As DNA, the CDR3 is TGTGCCAGCAGTTTCACGTGGGCTGAAGCTTTCTTT. It specifies CASSFTWAEAFF.

Ten or more counts support this clonotype. The chain joins TRBV11-2 to TRBJ1-2; no clear D gene. Trimming took 5 bases from V and 2 from J, leaving 15 bases between them. CDR1 and CDR2 from the germline V gene are SGHAT and FQNNGV. The CDR3 sequence is 15 residues long. The CDR3 spells CASSPTLDGNYGYTF. The CDR3 DNA sequence: TGTGCCAGCAGCCCGACACTGGACGGGAACTATGGCTACACCTTC. Full variable domain (remainder filled in from reference TRBV11-2 and TRBJ1-2): EAGVAQSPRYKIIEKRQSVAFWCNPISGHATLYWYQQILGQGPKLLIQFQNNGVVDDSQLPKDRFSAERLKGVDSTLKIQPAKLEDSAVYLCASSPTLDGNYGYTFGSGTRLTVV.